This record looks at one T cell receptor beta chain sequence and its context. Data came from immunoSEQ multiplex PCR; TCRdb stores just in-frame clones and leaves some out. Among hundreds of thousands of clones listed, 85% to 90% were seen once. J gave up 3 bases and V 7 bases, and 5 bases lay outside the gene matches. This CDR3 contains 15 residues. Germline CDR1 reads MDHEN; CDR2 reads SYDVKM. This sample is drawn from a study of blood T cell repertoires in COVID-19. This chain joins TRBV28 and TRBJ1-4, with TRBD1 matching 10 bases. Specimen: peripheral blood. This receptor was obtained from a man in his fifties or sixties with COVID-19, enrolled during active disease. CDR3 bases: TGTGCCAGCACGACAGGGGGCGCGGCTAATGAAAAACTGTTTTTT. This sequence encodes CASTTGGAANEKLFF.